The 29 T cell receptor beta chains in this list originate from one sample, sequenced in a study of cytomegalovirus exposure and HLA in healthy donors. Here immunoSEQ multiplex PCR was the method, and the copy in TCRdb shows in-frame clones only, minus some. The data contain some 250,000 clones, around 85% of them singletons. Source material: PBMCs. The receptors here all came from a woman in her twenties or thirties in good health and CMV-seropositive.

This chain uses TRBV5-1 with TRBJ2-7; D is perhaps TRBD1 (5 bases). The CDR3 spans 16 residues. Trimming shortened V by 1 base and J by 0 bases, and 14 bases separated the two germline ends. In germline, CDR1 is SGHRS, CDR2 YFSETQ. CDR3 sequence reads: CASSLSAGQSSYEQYF. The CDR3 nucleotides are TGCGCCAGCAGCTTGTCGGCAGGGCAGAGCTCCTACGAGCAGTACTTC. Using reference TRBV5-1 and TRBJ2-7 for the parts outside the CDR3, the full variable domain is KAGVTQTPRYLIKTRGQQVTLSCSPISGHRSVSWYQQTPGQGLQFLFEYFSETQRNKGNFPGRFSGRQFSNSRSEMNVSTLELGDSALYLCASSLSAGQSSYEQYFGPGTRLTVT.

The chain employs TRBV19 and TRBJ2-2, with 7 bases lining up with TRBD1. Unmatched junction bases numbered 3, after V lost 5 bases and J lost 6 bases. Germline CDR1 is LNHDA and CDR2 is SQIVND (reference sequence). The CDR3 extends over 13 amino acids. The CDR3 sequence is CASSPDRPGELFF. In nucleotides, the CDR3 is TGTGCCAGTAGTCCGGACAGGCCCGGGGAGCTGTTTTTT.

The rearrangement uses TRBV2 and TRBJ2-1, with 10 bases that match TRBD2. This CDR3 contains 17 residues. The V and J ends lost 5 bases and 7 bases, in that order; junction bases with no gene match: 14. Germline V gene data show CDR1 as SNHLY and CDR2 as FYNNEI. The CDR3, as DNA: TGTGCCAGCAGTCCTTCGGGTTTTCTAGCGGGAGTAAATGAGCAGTTCTTC. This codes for CASSPSGFLAGVNEQFF.

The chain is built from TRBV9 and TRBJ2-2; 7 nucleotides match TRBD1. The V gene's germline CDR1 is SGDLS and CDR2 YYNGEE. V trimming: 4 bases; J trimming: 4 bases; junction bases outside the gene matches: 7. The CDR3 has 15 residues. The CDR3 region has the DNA TGTGCCAGCAGCTGGAGACAGGGTACCACCGGGGAGCTGTTTTTT. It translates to CASSWRQGTTGELFF.

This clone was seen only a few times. CDR3 amino acids: CASSQEIRGYNQPQHF. The CDR3 region has the DNA TGCGCCAGCAGCCAAGAGATCAGGGGATACAATCAGCCCCAGCATTTT. The rearrangement links TRBV4-1 to TRBJ1-5; TRBD1 might be the D (6 bases). This CDR3 is 16 amino acids long. V was trimmed by 0 bases and J by 3 bases, leaving 12 bases between them. The germline CDR1 and CDR2 sequences are MGHRA and YSYEKL.

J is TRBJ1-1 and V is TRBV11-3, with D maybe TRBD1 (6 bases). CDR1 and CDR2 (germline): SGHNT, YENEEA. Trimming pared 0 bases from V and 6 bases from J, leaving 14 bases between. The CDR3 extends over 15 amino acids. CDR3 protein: CASSLEDYRDAEAFF. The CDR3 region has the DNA TGTGCCAGCAGCTTAGAGGATTACAGGGATGCTGAAGCTTTCTTT.

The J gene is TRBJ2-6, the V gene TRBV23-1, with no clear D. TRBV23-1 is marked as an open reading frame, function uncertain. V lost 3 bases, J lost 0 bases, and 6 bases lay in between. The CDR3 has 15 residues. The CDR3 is CASSHSPSGANVLTF. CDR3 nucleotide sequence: TGCGCCAGCAGTCACTCCCCCTCTGGGGCCAACGTCCTGACTTTC.

CDR3: CASSAGQNYGYTF. The CDR3 DNA is TGCGCCAGCAGCGCAGGACAGAATTATGGCTACACCTTC. The chain couples TRBV5-1 to TRBJ1-2, with D possibly matching TRBD1 (6 bases). The CDR3 extends over 13 amino acids. V shed 4 bases and J shed 5 bases, with 12 bases lying between them. CDR1 SGHRS and CDR2 YFSETQ come from the germline V gene.

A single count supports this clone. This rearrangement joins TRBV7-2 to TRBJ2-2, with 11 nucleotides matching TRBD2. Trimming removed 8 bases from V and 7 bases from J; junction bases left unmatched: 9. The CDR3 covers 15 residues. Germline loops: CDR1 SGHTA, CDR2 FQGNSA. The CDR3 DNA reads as TGTGCCAGCCGCCTCACTAGCGGGAGTGTCGGGGAGCTGTTTTTT. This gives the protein CASRLTSGSVGELFF. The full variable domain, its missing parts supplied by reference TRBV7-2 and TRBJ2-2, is GAGVSQSPSNKVTEKGKDVELRCDPISGHTALYWYRQSLGQGLEFLIYFQGNSAPDKSGLPSDRFSAERTGGSVSTLTIQRTQQEDSAVYLCASRLTSGSVGELFFGEGSRLTVL.

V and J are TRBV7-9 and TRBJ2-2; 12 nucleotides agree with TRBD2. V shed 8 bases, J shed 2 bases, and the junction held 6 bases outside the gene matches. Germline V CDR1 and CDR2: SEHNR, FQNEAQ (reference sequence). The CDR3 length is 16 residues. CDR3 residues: CASARLAGDNTGELFF. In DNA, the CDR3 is TGTGCCAGCGCCAGACTAGCGGGAGATAACACCGGGGAGCTGTTTTTT.

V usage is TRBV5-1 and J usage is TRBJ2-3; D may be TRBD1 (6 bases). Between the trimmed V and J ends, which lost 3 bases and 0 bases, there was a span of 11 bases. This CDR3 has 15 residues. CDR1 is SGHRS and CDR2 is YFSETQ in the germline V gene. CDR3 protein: CASSSRQESTDTQYF. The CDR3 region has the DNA TGCGCCAGCAGCTCCCGACAGGAGAGCACAGATACGCAGTATTTT.

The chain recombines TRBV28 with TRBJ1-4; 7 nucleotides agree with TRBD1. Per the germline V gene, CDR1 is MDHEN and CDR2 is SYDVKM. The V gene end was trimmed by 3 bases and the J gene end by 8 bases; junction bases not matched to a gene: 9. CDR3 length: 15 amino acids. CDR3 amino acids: CASSFAPGQNEKLFF. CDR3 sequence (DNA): TGTGCCAGCAGTTTTGCGCCGGGACAGAACGAAAAACTGTTTTTT.

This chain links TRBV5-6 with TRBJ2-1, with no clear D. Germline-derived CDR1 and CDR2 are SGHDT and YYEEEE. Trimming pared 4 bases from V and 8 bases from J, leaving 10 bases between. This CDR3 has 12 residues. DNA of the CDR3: TGTGCCAGCAGCCCCCCCTTTGATGAGCAGTTCTTC. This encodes CASSPPFDEQFF.

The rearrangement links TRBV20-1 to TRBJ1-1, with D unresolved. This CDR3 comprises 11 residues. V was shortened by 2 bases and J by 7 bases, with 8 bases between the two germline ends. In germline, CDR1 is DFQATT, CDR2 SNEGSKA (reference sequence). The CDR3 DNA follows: TGCAGTGCTAGAAGAGGGTTTGAAGCTTTCTTT. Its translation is CSARRGFEAFF.

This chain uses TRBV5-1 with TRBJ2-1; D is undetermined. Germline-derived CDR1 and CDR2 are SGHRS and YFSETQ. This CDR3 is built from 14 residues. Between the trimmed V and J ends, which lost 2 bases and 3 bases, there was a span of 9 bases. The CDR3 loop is CASSLSSSYNEQFF. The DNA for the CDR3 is TGCGCCAGCAGCTTATCGAGTAGCTACAATGAGCAGTTCTTC.

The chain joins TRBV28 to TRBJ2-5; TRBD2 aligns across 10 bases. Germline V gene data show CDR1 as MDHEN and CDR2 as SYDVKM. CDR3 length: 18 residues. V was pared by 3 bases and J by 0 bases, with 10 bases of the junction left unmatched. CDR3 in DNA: TGTGCCAGCAGTTTTGGGACTAGCGCTAAACACTACCAAGAGACCCAGTACTTC. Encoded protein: CASSFGTSAKHYQETQYF.

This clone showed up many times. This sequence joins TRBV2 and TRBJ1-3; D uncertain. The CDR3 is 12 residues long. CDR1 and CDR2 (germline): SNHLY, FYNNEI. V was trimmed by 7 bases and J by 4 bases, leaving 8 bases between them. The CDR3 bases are TGTGCCAGCATACGTACAGGAAACACCATATATTTT. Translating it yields CASIRTGNTIYF.

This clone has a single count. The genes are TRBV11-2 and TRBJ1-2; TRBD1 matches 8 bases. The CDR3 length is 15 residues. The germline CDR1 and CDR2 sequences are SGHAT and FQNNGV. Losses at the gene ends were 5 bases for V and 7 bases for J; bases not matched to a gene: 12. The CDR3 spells CASSPTTGAAGGYTF. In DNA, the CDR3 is TGTGCCAGCAGCCCGACGACAGGGGCTGCCGGTGGCTACACCTTC.

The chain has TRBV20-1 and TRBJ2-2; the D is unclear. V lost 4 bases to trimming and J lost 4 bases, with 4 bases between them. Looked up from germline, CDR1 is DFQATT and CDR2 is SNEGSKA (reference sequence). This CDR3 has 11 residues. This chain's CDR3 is CSATVTGELFF. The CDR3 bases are TGCAGTGCTACAGTCACCGGGGAGCTGTTTTTT.

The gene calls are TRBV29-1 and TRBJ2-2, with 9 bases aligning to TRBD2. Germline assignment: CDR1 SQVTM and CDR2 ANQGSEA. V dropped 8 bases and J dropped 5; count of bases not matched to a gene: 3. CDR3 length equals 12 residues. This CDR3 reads CSSGLATGELFF. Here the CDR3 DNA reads TGCAGCTCGGGACTAGCAACCGGGGAGCTGTTTTTT.

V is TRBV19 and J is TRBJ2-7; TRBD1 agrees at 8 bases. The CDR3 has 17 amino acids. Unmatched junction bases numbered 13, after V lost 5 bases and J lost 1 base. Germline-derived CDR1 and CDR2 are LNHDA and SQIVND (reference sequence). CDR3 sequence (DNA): TGTGCCAGTAGTCCTCGGGACAGGACAATCCCATCCTACGAGCAGTACTTC. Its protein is CASSPRDRTIPSYEQYF.

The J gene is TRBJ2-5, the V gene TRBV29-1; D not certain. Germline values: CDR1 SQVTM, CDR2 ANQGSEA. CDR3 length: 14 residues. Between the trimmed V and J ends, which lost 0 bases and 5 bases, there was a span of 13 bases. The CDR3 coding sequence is TGCAGCGTTGAAGAATTTAGCCTTTCCGAGACCCAGTACTTC. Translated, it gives CSVEEFSLSETQYF. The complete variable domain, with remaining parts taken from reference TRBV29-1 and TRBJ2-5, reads SAVISQKPSRDICQRGTSLTIQCQVDSQVTMMFWYRQQPGQSLTLIATANQGSEATYESGFVIDKFPISRPNLTFSTLTVSNMSPEDSSIYLCSVEEFSLSETQYFGPGTRLLVL.

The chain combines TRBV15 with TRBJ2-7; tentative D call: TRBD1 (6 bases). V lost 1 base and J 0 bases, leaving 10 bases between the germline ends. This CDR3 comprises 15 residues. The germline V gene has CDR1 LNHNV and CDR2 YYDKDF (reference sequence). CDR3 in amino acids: CATSRATGASYEQYF. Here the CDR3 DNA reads TGTGCCACCAGCAGAGCGACAGGAGCCTCCTACGAGCAGTACTTC.

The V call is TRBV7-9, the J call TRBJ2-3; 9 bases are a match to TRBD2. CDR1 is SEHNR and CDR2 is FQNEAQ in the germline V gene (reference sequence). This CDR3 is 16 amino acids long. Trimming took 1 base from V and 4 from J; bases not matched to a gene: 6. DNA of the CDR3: TGTGCCAGCAGCTTAGAGGCGGGAGGGCCTGCAGATACGCAGTATTTT. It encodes CASSLEAGGPADTQYF.

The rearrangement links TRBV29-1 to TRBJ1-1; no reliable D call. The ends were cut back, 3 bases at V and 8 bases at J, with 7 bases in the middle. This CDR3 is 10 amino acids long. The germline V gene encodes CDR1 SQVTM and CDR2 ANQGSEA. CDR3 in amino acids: CSVEQLEAFF. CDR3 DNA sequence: TGCAGCGTTGAGCAGTTAGAAGCTTTCTTT.

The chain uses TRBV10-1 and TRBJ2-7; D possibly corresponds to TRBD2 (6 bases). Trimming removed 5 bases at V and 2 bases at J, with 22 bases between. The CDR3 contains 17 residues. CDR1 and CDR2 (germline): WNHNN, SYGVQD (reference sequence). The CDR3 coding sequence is TGCGCCAGCAGTAGGATTAGCGGATCGGGATTAACCTACGAGCAGTACTTC. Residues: CASSRISGSGLTYEQYF.

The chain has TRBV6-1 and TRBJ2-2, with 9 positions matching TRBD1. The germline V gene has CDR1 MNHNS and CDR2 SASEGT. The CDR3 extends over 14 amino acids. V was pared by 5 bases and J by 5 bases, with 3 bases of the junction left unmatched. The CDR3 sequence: CASSRGTGTGELFF. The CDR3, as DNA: TGTGCCAGCAGTAGAGGGACAGGGACCGGGGAGCTGTTTTTT.

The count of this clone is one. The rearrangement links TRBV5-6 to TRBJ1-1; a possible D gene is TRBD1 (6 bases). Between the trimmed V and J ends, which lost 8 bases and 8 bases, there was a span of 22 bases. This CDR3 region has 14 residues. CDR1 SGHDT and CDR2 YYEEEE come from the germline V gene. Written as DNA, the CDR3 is TGTGCCAGAGGGCGGTACCGGACAGAGTACGAAGCTTTCTTT. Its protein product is CARGRYRTEYEAFF. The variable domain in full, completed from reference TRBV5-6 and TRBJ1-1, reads DAGVTQSPTHLIKTRGQQVTLRCSPKSGHDTVSWYQQALGQGPQFIFQYYEEEERQRGNFPDRFSGHQFPNYSSELNVNALLLGDSALYLCARGRYRTEYEAFFGQGTRLTVV.

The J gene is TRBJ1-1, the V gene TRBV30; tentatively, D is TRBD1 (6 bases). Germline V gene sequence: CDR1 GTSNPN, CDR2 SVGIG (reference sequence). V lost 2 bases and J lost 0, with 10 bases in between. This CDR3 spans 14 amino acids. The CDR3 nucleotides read TGTGCCTGGAGTACCACAGGGTTGAACACTGAAGCTTTCTTT. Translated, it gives CAWSTTGLNTEAFF.